Each of the 3 T cell receptor beta chains below was sequenced from the same sample in a study of T cell changes during pregnancy in multiple sclerosis. Measured with immunoSEQ multiplex PCR; TCRdb has only the in-frame clones, and not every one. Seen here are tens of thousands of clones, approximately 90% observed once, and the top ten hold 2.5% to 3%. Sample: peripheral blood, taken in the third trimester of pregnancy. These TCRs come from a female donor in good health, enrolled as a control in a pregnancy study.

Here the CDR3 reads CASSLGGESYGYTF. Here the CDR3 DNA reads TGTGCCAGCAGCTTAGGCGGGGAGAGCTATGGCTACACCTTC. The chain is built from TRBV7-9 and TRBJ1-2; D is uncertain. The CDR3 is made up of 14 amino acids. Per germline, CDR1 SEHNR and CDR2 FQNEAQ (reference sequence). V was trimmed by 1 base and J by 4 bases, leaving 10 bases between them.

The chain joins TRBV10-3 to TRBJ1-2, with 9 bases matching TRBD1. The J segment lost 5 bases and the V segment lost 6 bases, leaving 7 bases of the junction unmatched. This CDR3 has 14 amino acids. The germline gives CDR1 ENHRY, CDR2 SYGVKD. CDR3 amino acids: CAIRGTGRGYGYTF. DNA for the CDR3: TGTGCCATCAGAGGGACAGGGAGGGGATATGGCTACACCTTC.

The chain couples TRBV4-3 to TRBJ1-2; D is undetermined. The CDR3 extends over 16 amino acids. Trimming took off 1 base at V and 0 bases at J, with 12 bases between the two ends. Germline V gene sequence: CDR1 LGHNA, CDR2 YSLEER. CDR3 in DNA: TGCGCCAGCAGCCAAGTTTTACGCGCACCTAACTATGGCTACACCTTC. It is translated as CASSQVLRAPNYGYTF.